A selection of T cell receptor beta chains follows, all from one sample in a study of CD8 T cells in ankylosing spondylitis. TCRdb called the 5' RACE reads again in MiXCR, with one record for every CDR3 protein. Of fewer than 450,000 distinct CDR3 sequences in the sample, 17% were seen once. The sequenced sample consisted of blood, either unsorted or a sorted T cell fraction (not recorded which). The receptors were gathered from a male donor with ankylosing spondylitis. Each CDR3 is given with its conserved first and last residue. A D gene is named only where the DNA matches it firmly. The size of a clone is reported for some rows only, either as once, few or many, or as a class for expanded clones.

clone_size	d_call	j_call	v_call	cdr3_nt	cdr3_aa
-	TRBD1	TRBJ2-1	TRBV29-1	TGCAGCACCGGACAGGACTCCTACAATGAGCAGTTCTTC	CSTGQDSYNEQFF
few	TRBD1	TRBJ1-2	TRBV4-1	TGCGCCAGCAGCCAACTTACGGACAGGGGTGGGTGGAACTATGGCTACACCTTC	CASSQLTDRGGWNYGYTF
-	TRBD2	TRBJ2-7	TRBV6-5	TGTGCCAGCAGTTACACAGATAGCGGGGCAGGCGAGCAGTACTTC	CASSYTDSGAGEQYF
few	-	TRBJ1-4	TRBV9	TGTGCCAGCAGCGGGTCCTGGGGGAAAGGGGACGAAAAACTGTTTTTT	CASSGSWGKGDEKLFF
-	TRBD1	TRBJ2-7	TRBV19	TGTGCCAGTAGTACCCCCGGGACAGGGGGCTACGAGCAGTACTTC	CASSTPGTGGYEQYF
few	TRBD1	TRBJ2-7	TRBV14	TGTGCCAGCAGCTCCTACCACCCGGGACAGAGAGACTACGAGCAGTACTTC	CASSSYHPGQRDYEQYF
-	TRBD2	TRBJ2-1	TRBV12-3/TRBV12-4	TGTGCCAGCAGTTTAACTAGCGGGAGCCCCAATGAGCAGTTCTTC	CASSLTSGSPNEQFF
-	-	TRBJ1-2	TRBV30	TGTGCCTGGAGTCCCCAGGGAAACTATGGCTACACCTTC	CAWSPQGNYGYTF
few	-	TRBJ2-5	TRBV20-1	TGCAGTGCTAGCAGGGGGGACACGCAAGAGACCCAGTACTTC	CSASRGDTQETQYF
-	-	TRBJ2-1	TRBV6-1	TGTGCCAGCAGCAGAAAAGCGGCAGGGTCGGGCAATGAGCAGTTCTTC	CASSRKAAGSGNEQFF
few	TRBD2	TRBJ2-5	TRBV2	TGTGCCAGCAGTACCCGACTAGCGGGCGATCAAGAGACCCAGTACTTC	CASSTRLAGDQETQYF
-	TRBD1	TRBJ1-2	TRBV3-1	TGTGCCAGCAGCCAGCCGGGACAGGGGGCAGACTACACCTTC	CASSQPGQGADYTF
-	TRBD2	TRBJ2-1	TRBV7-2	TGTGCCAGCAGCTTACCCAGCGGGAGGGCTTCATATGAGCAGTTCTTC	CASSLPSGRASYEQFF
-	-	TRBJ2-1	TRBV6-2/TRBV6-3	TGTGCCAGCAGGGCTAGCGCGGCGGTTGAGCAGTTCTTC	CASRASAAVEQFF
few	TRBD2	TRBJ2-2	TRBV7-2	TGTGCCAGCACCATACAACAACTAGCGGGAGAAAGCGGGGAGCTGTTTTTT	CASTIQQLAGESGELFF
-	-	TRBJ2-5	TRBV3-1	TGTGCCAGCAGCCTGGGCCCTGGCGCCCAAGAGACCCAGTACTTC	CASSLGPGAQETQYF
-	-	TRBJ1-1	TRBV20-1	TGCAGTGCTCTTCTCGGCAGGGGGAACACTGAAGCTTTCTTT	CSALLGRGNTEAFF
-	-	TRBJ1-4	TRBV7-9	TGTGCCAGCAGCGCGCCGGGACATCAAAAACTGTTTTTT	CASSAPGHQKLFF
-	-	TRBJ1-2	TRBV20-1	TGCAGTGCTAGAAGGCAGGACCCTCTCGGGGGCTACACCTTC	CSARRQDPLGGYTF
many	-	TRBJ2-7	TRBV5-1	TGCGCCAGCAGCTCGGGACTGAGCTCCTACGAGCAGTACTTC	CASSSGLSSYEQYF
many	-	TRBJ2-1	TRBV25-1	TGTGCCAGCAGTGAATGGGCAGGGCCGCTCTTCTTC	CASSEWAGPLFF
few	-	TRBJ2-1	TRBV5-1	TGCGCCAGCAGCTTGGGGCTGTCACGATACAATGAGCAGTTCTTC	CASSLGLSRYNEQFF
-	TRBD2	TRBJ2-1	TRBV20-1	TGCAGTGCTAGAGTTACTAGCGGGGGTTACAATGAGCAGTTCTTC	CSARVTSGGYNEQFF
few	TRBD1	TRBJ2-1	TRBV7-2	TGTGCCAGCAGCCCAGGAAAGCGGGACAGGGATTTCAATGAGCAGTTCTTC	CASSPGKRDRDFNEQFF
-	TRBD1	TRBJ2-5	TRBV5-5	TGTGCCAGCAGCCCTTGGGACAGCTCCGTGGGGACCCAGTACTTC	CASSPWDSSVGTQYF
many	-	TRBJ2-5	TRBV12-3/TRBV12-4	TGTGCCAGCAGTCTGGGACTTCCACTGGAGACCCAGTACTTC	CASSLGLPLETQYF
few	-	TRBJ2-6	TRBV6-5	TGTGCCAGCAGTTACGGATTAAGCCCTGGGGCCAACGTCCTGACTTTC	CASSYGLSPGANVLTF
few	-	TRBJ1-2	TRBV3-1	TGTGCCAGCAGCCAAGTTCGATACGGCTACACCTTC	CASSQVRYGYTF
-	-	TRBJ2-6	TRBV5-4	TGTGCCAGCAGCTTGATTTGGGCAGGGCCTAACTCTGGGGCCAACGTCCTGACTTTC	CASSLIWAGPNSGANVLTF
-	-	TRBJ1-1	TRBV7-9	TGTGCCAGCAGCCAAATAAAGGGGGTCAACACTGAAGCTTTCTTT	CASSQIKGVNTEAFF
-	TRBD2	TRBJ2-7	TRBV20-1	TGCAGTGCCCCTCCACTAGCGGGAGGCCTCTACGAGCAGTACTTC	CSAPPLAGGLYEQYF
-	TRBD1	TRBJ2-7	TRBV6-5	TGTGCCAGCAGTTCAACTACAGGGGGCGCGGGCGAGCAGTACTTC	CASSSTTGGAGEQYF
-	TRBD2	TRBJ2-5	TRBV28	TGTGCCAGCAGTGCGCCGGTAGCGGGATCACAAGAGACCCAGTACTTC	CASSAPVAGSQETQYF
-	-	TRBJ1-2	TRBV5-1	TGCGCCAGCAGCTTTTCGGAAGGTGGCTACACCTTC	CASSFSEGGYTF
few	TRBD2	TRBJ2-2	TRBV12-3/TRBV12-4	TGTGCCAGCAGAGTAGCGGGGGGGTCCGGGGAGCTGTTTTTT	CASRVAGGSGELFF
many	TRBD1	TRBJ1-4	TRBV29-1	TGCAGCGTTACCGGGACAGGGTTACCTAATGAAAAACTGTTTTTT	CSVTGTGLPNEKLFF
-	-	TRBJ1-1	TRBV20-1	TGCAGTGCCTCCCCGGAGGGACGGGGGGACACTGAAGCTTTCTTT	CSASPEGRGDTEAFF
few	-	TRBJ2-4	TRBV7-2	TGTGCCAGCAGCTCCAAGACACAAGCCAAAAACATTCAGTACTTC	CASSSKTQAKNIQYF
-	-	TRBJ2-5	TRBV11-1	TGTGCCAGCAGCTCGGGACAGACGAGGACATGGGGAGGGAACCAAGAGACCCAGTACTTC	CASSSGQTRTWGGNQETQYF
-	-	TRBJ1-4	TRBV24-1	TGTGCCACCAATATCCGGGGCAGTGTGAGGGAAAAACTGTTTTTT	CATNIRGSVREKLFF
few	-	TRBJ1-2	TRBV12-3/TRBV12-4	TGTGCCAGCAGTTTTCTTGCCGGGACTCAATATGGCTACACCTTC	CASSFLAGTQYGYTF